Sequencing of this TCR beta chain was carried out in a study of OX40 agonist ivuxolimab in advanced cancers. Background on the whole study: Ivuxolimab, which targeted the costimulatory receptor OX40 (CD134), was an agonistic, fully human IgG2 monoclonal antibody. Intravenous ivuxolimab was administered to patients every 2 weeks at six dose levels: 0.01, 0.1, 0.3, 1.5, 3 and 10 mg/kg. Of the approximately 50 dose-escalation patients, hepatocellular carcinoma was present in around 20, melanoma in around 15, renal cell carcinoma in 9 and head and neck cancer in 9. In the dose-escalation cohort, about four fifths of patients were male, and the mean age was 60 years with a range of roughly 20 to 80. Prior anti-PD-1, anti-PD-L1 or anti-CTLA-4 therapy was permitted, and roughly two fifths of dose-escalation patients had received checkpoint inhibitors. Partial responses were achieved by three dose-escalation patients, of whom one had hepatocellular carcinoma and two had cutaneous melanoma. Peripheral TCRbeta sequencing aimed to test whether ivuxolimab altered TCR sequence diversity and caused clonal T-cell expansion. The monotherapy dose-escalation portion (N of about 50 patients) of the phase I ivuxolimab trial is reported in the paper.

General study outcomes and caveats: In partial responders in the 0.1-3.0 mg/kg groups, normalized peripheral clonal expansion was found to be among the lowest, especially among CD8+ T cells. Antigen specificity was not determined for the clonally expanded peripheral T cells. Clonal expansion of both CD4+ and CD8+ blood T cells was observed from baseline to week 6 at doses 0.1 to 3.0 mg/kg. After ivuxolimab, CD8+ T cells had more expanded clones than CD4+ T cells on average. Low levels of normalized T-cell clonal expansion were also seen in some patients who did not respond.

Genomic DNA was isolated from the sorted cells so that the TCRbeta CDR3 region could be sequenced. The immunoSEQ Assay was used to sequence the TCRbeta CDR3 regions. As stored in TCRdb, this immuneACCESS dataset retains in-frame rearrangements with V and J assigned. A fraction of the clones does not appear; measured against another copy, unresolved V genes explain less than half of the discrepancy, and the remainder lacks a known reason. The sample table shows 20,000 or so clones, and less than 95% are seen once. The biggest ten clones account for approximately 49% of the sample. The trial excluded patients who had a history of autoimmune disease or were on systemic immunosuppression. Peripheral blood for TCR sequencing was drawn from every dose cohort at baseline, at cycle 4 day 1 and at cycle 7 day 1. Samples came from an open-label, multicenter, first-in-human phase I dose-escalation trial of ivuxolimab. Adults with locally advanced or metastatic head and neck squamous cell, hepatocellular, melanoma or renal cell carcinoma were enrolled in the trial. Before TCR sequencing, CD4+ T cells and CD8+ T cells were sorted from peripheral blood as separate populations.

In regard to this clone: There is no known antigen for this receptor. No base qualities exist here, and no much larger clone lies one base off it.

Sequencing was performed on CD4+ or CD8+ T cells sorted from blood, taken in a trial of the OX40 agonist ivuxolimab. The receptor was derived from an adult with an advanced solid tumor such as melanoma, head and neck, liver or kidney cancer.

The CDR3: CASSGTYNEQFF. The nucleotides read TGTGCCAGCAGCGGGACTTACAATGAGCAGTTCTTC. The rearranged segments are TRBV9 and TRBJ2-1; a weak D assignment points to TRBD2 (5 bases agree). V sheds 3 bases and J sheds 4 bases, leaving 5 bases between their ends. The CDR3 spans 12 residues, from the cysteine through the phenylalanine. Of all the DNA, just the CDR3 is kept, 36 bases in frame from base 1. In the germline V gene, CDR1 corresponds to SGDLS and CDR2 to YYNGEE.